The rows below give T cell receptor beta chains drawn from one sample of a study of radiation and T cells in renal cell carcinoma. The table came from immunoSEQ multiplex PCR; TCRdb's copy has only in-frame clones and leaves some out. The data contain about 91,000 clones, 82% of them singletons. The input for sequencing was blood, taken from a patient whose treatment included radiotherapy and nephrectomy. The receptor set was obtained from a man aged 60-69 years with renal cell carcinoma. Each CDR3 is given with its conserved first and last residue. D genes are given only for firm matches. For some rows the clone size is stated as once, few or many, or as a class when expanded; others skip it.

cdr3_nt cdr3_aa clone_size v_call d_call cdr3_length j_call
TGTGCCAGCAGTTATCCGAAGACTAGCGGAGGCAATGAGCAGTTCTTC CASSYPKTSGGNEQFF . TRBV6-5 TRBD2 16 TRBJ2-1
TGTGCCAGCAGCGTAGAAGGAGGCCCCTCTACACAGTACTTC CASSVEGGPSTQYF . TRBV9 . 14 TRBJ2-7
TGTGCCCTAGGTCTAGCAGACACAGATACGCAGTATTTT CALGLADTDTQYF . TRBV28 . 13 TRBJ2-3
TGCAGCGTTGTGGGCCCCGAGAGCTCCTACGAGCAGTACTTC CSVVGPESSYEQYF . TRBV29-1 . 14 TRBJ2-7
TGTGCCAGCAGCCTCCGATTTGACAGCACCTACGAGCAGTACTTC CASSLRFDSTYEQYF . TRBV27 . 15 TRBJ2-7
TGTGCCACCAGCAGAATACCGGGACTAGCGATAGATACGCAGTATTTT CATSRIPGLAIDTQYF . TRBV15 TRBD2 16 TRBJ2-3
TGTGCCAGCAGCCTAATGGGGGGGACGTATGGCTACACCTTC CASSLMGGTYGYTF . TRBV7-8 . 14 TRBJ1-2
TGCGCCAGCAGCCAAGGGGCGGCGAATAGCAATCAGCCCCAGCATTTT CASSQGAANSNQPQHF few TRBV4-1 . 16 TRBJ1-5
TGTGCCAGCATAGGGGGGCGATTCCCTGGAAACACCATATATTTT CASIGGRFPGNTIYF once TRBV2 . 15 TRBJ1-3
TGTGCCAGTAGTATTGGCAGGTCAAACACTGAAGCTTTCTTT CASSIGRSNTEAFF . TRBV19 . 14 TRBJ1-1
TGTGCCAGCAGCTTGTTCCGGGAGGGCCCCTATAATTCACCCCTCCACTTT CASSLFREGPYNSPLHF . TRBV5-6 . 17 TRBJ1-6
TGTGCCAGTAGTGCTGGAGCGGCGGGGGATACGCAGTATTTT CASSAGAAGDTQYF . TRBV19 . 14 TRBJ2-3
TGTGCCAGCTCACCAACCAGTCGGGATGACTACGAGCAGTACTTC CASSPTSRDDYEQYF . TRBV18 . 15 TRBJ2-7
TGTGCCATCAGTGAGTCGATGACTAGCGGGGCAGAGACCCAGTACTTC CAISESMTSGAETQYF . TRBV10-3 TRBD2 16 TRBJ2-5
TGTGCCAGCGGTAACAGGGTGCGGGAGCAGTACTTC CASGNRVREQYF . TRBV25-1 . 12 TRBJ2-7
TGTGCCAGCAGCTTTCCCCGACTGGATACCTCCTACGAGCAGTACTTC CASSFPRLDTSYEQYF . TRBV12-1 . 16 TRBJ2-7
TGTGCCACCAGCAGAGAGAACAATGAGCAGTTCTTC CATSRENNEQFF once TRBV15 . 12 TRBJ2-1
TGTGCCAGCAGTTTAAATAACAGGGCGAACACTGAAGCTTTCTTT CASSLNNRANTEAFF . TRBV27 . 15 TRBJ1-1